A single sample gave rise to the 3 T cell receptor beta chains below, sequenced in a study of PD-L1 blockade in urothelial cancer. This table comes from immunoSEQ multiplex PCR, and its TCRdb copy is limited to in-frame clones, with some not included. The profile shows over 100,000 clones, approximately 84% of them singletons. Time point described: pretreatment peripheral blood. The sequencing here drew on PBMCs, taken around atezolizumab (anti-PD-L1) treatment. These receptors originate from a man aged 45-60 years with urothelial cancer.

The gene calls are TRBV18 and TRBJ1-2; weak D call: TRBD1 (6 bases). This CDR3 has 18 residues. Germline CDR1 reads KGHSH; CDR2 reads LQKENI. Trimming pared 3 bases from V and 0 bases from J, leaving 20 bases between. The CDR3 DNA is TGTGCCAGCTCACCTACAGGAACAGGGAGAGCCACTAACTATGGCTACACCTTC. Its translation is CASSPTGTGRATNYGYTF.

V is TRBV7-9 and J is TRBJ2-7; a possible D gene is TRBD2 (6 bases). Deletions cut 5 bases from V and 2 bases from J, with 16 bases between. The CDR3 is 15 residues long. From germline, CDR1 is SEHNR and CDR2 FQNEAQ (reference sequence). The CDR3 region is CASSEQGLPTYEQYF. As DNA, the CDR3 is TGTGCCAGCAGCGAGCAGGGACTCCCGACCTACGAGCAGTACTTC.

The gene calls are TRBV7-2 and TRBJ2-4; no clear D gene. CDR3 size: 14 residues. V lost 0 bases and J 5 bases, leaving 8 bases between the germline ends. The germline V gene has CDR1 SGHTA and CDR2 FQGNSA. The CDR3 DNA reads as TGTGCCAGCAGCTTAGCGGCAGTCGAAAACATTCAGTACTTC. Protein: CASSLAAVENIQYF.